Below, 20 T cell receptor beta chains from the same sample are listed, as sequenced in a study of somatic mutations in cytotoxic T cells in rheumatoid arthritis (dated by TCRdb to about 2017). Library prep was done by the immunoSEQ multiplex PCR assay. TCRdb mirrors the immuneACCESS table, restricted to in-frame sequences. Some clones are absent from its copies; in checked studies, under half trace to an unresolved V gene, and the reason for the others is unknown. This sample lists 9,500 to 11,000 clones; around four fifths were detected once. Of the sample, 6.5% to 8% is held by the ten largest clones. Sequenced: CD8+ T cells sorted from blood. These receptors all stem from an adult with rheumatoid arthritis.

On this clone: The CDR3 carries no conserved terminal phenylalanine or tryptophan, so it likely arises from a read error. V and J are TRBV18 and TRBJ2-7, with D possibly being TRBD1 (5 bases). Germline V gives CDR1 KGHSH, CDR2 LQKENI. The CDR3 is made up of 14 amino acids. The ends were cut back, 0 bases at V and 5 bases at J, with 11 bases in the middle. CDR3 nucleotide sequence: TGTGCCAGCTCACCACCGGTGAAAGGGGACGAGCAGTACCTC. It codes for CASSPPVKGDEQYL.

The chain carries TRBV19 and TRBJ2-2; 8 positions match TRBD1. Unmatched junction bases numbered 3, after V lost 3 bases and J lost 6 bases. This CDR3 spans 14 amino acids. The germline V gene encodes CDR1 LNHDA and CDR2 SQIVND (reference sequence). CDR3 nucleotides: TGTGCCAGTAGTATCCGACAGGGGTCCGGGGAGCTGTTTTTT. Translation gives CASSIRQGSGELFF.

V usage is TRBV19 and J usage is TRBJ2-1; D is possibly TRBD1 (6 bases). Germline V CDR1 and CDR2: LNHDA, SQIVND (reference sequence). The CDR3 runs to 13 residues. The germline V and J ends were trimmed by 8 bases and 6 bases, with 14 bases remaining between them. CDR3 coding DNA: TGTGCCAGTGGATTAGGACAGCCCAATGAGCAGTTCTTC. Amino acids: CASGLGQPNEQFF. The full variable domain, its missing parts supplied by reference TRBV19 and TRBJ2-1, is DGGITQSPKYLFRKEGQNVTLSCEQNLNHDAMYWYRQDPGQGLRLIYYSQIVNDFQKGDIAEGYSVSREKKESFPLTVTSAQKNPTAFYLCASGLGQPNEQFFGPGTRLTVL.

This sequence joins TRBV27 and TRBJ2-7; TRBD1 matches 7 bases. CDR3 size: 14 residues. CDR1 and CDR2 (germline): MNHEY, SMNVEV (reference sequence). V lost 6 bases and J lost 2; bases outside the gene matches: 7. The CDR3 bases are TGTGCCAGCAGGCCGGGACAGAGTACCTACGAGCAGTACTTC. Its translation: CASRPGQSTYEQYF.

The sample holds one count of this clone. V is TRBV27 and J is TRBJ2-1, with D possibly matching TRBD1 (5 bases). From germline, CDR1 is MNHEY and CDR2 SMNVEV (reference sequence). The CDR3 length is 16 residues. V gave up 7 bases and J gave up 8 bases, with 24 bases separating them. The CDR3 protein is CASTKNTVDQGDEQFF. The CDR3 DNA follows: TGTGCCAGCACTAAAAACACGGTGGACCAAGGGGATGAGCAGTTCTTC.

This clone was counted once. The chain recombines TRBV28 with TRBJ1-6; the match to TRBD1 covers 7 bases. Germline values: CDR1 MDHEN, CDR2 SYDVKM. J lost 0 bases, V lost 4 bases, and 3 bases had no gene match. The CDR3 runs to 16 residues. DNA of the CDR3: TGTGCCAGCAGTTCGGACAGGAGCTCCTATAATTCACCCCTCCACTTT. As protein: CASSSDRSSYNSPLHF.

The chain uses TRBV5-4 and TRBJ2-1; 8 bases line up with TRBD2. Trimming cost V 4 bases and J 8 bases; bases outside gene matches: 5. Germline V gene data show CDR1 as SGHNT and CDR2 as YYREEE (reference sequence). The CDR3 sequence is 13 residues long. CDR3 in amino acids: CASSRAGGDEQFF. Here the CDR3 DNA reads TGTGCCAGCAGCCGGGCCGGGGGGGATGAGCAGTTCTTC.

V is TRBV10-3 and J is TRBJ2-7, with TRBD2 matching over 10 bases. The CDR3 covers 17 residues. With 1 base clipped from V and 2 bases from J, the junction kept 8 bases outside the gene matches. Looked up from germline, CDR1 is ENHRY and CDR2 is SYGVKD. The CDR3 sequence: CAISEYSIAGGAYEQYF. The CDR3 bases are TGTGCCATCAGTGAGTATTCTATAGCGGGAGGTGCCTACGAGCAGTACTTC.

This clone was detected only once. The chain carries TRBV4-1 and TRBJ2-7; D is perhaps TRBD1 or TRBD2 (6 bases each). The CDR3 totals 15 residues. Between the trimmed V and J ends, which lost 4 bases and 4 bases, there was a span of 17 bases. The V gene's germline CDR1 is MGHRA and CDR2 YSYEKL. The CDR3, as DNA: TGCGCCAGCAGCCCAGTAACGGGGGCGCAATACGAGCAGTACTTC. As protein: CASSPVTGAQYEQYF.

The chain has TRBV11-2 and TRBJ2-7, with D possibly TRBD2 on 6 matching bases. From germline, CDR1 is SGHAT and CDR2 FQNNGV. The CDR3 has 14 residues. Trimming cost V 5 bases and J 2 bases, with 13 bases left between them. CDR3 loop: CASSLRGSPYEQYF. The CDR3 DNA follows: TGTGCCAGCAGCCTTCGGGGGTCTCCCTACGAGCAGTACTTC.

This sequence joins TRBV7-9 and TRBJ1-1, with a possible D match to TRBD1 (5 bases). This CDR3 region has 13 residues. V shed 5 bases and J shed 1 base, with 8 bases lying between them. Germline CDR1 is SEHNR and CDR2 is FQNEAQ (reference sequence). The CDR3 DNA reads as TGTGCCAGCAGCCGGACACCGAACACTGAAGCTTTCTTT. It is translated as CASSRTPNTEAFF.

The chain is built from TRBV6-6 and TRBJ2-7, with no clear D. Germline V gives CDR1 MNHNY, CDR2 SVGAGI (reference sequence). The CDR3 has 13 amino acids. Trimming removed 2 bases from V and 4 bases from J, with 9 bases in between. The CDR3 coding sequence is TGTGCCAGCAGTTACACTGATAGATACGAGCAGTACTTC. Residues: CASSYTDRYEQYF.

V gene TRBV23-1 combines with J gene TRBJ2-3; tentative D call: TRBD2 (5 bases). TRBV23-1 is sorted into the ORF group, with uncertain function. The CDR3 is 21 amino acids. Trimming took 8 bases from V and 1 from J, leaving 34 bases between them. The CDR3 sequence: CASGSTCSGLERAHGTDTQYF. As DNA, the CDR3 is TGCGCCAGCGGTTCCACATGTTCGGGGTTGGAACGGGCGCATGGCACAGATACGCAGTATTTT.

V is TRBV5-1 and J is TRBJ2-1; either TRBD1 or TRBD2 may fit D (6 bases each). The CDR3 extends over 12 amino acids. Trimming pared 4 bases from V and 10 bases from J, leaving 12 bases between. Germline V gene sequence: CDR1 SGHRS, CDR2 YFSETQ. CDR3 DNA sequence: TGCGCCAGCAGCACGGGGGCTTACGAGCAGTTCTTC. It codes for CASSTGAYEQFF.

This clone was found once. CDR3 loop: CASSQEGGLLYEAFF. In nucleotides, the CDR3 is TGCGCCAGCAGCCAAGAAGGGGGACTCCTATATGAAGCTTTCTTT. The chain recombines TRBV4-1 with TRBJ1-1; possibly TRBD1 for D (6 bases). There are 15 residues in the CDR3. Trimming shortened V by 0 bases and J by 7 bases, and 15 bases separated the two germline ends. Germline-derived CDR1 and CDR2 are MGHRA and YSYEKL.

The V call is TRBV5-8, the J call TRBJ2-1, with unresolved D. The CDR3 runs 16 residues. V lost 4 bases to trimming and J lost 3 bases, with 17 bases between them. Germline CDR1 and CDR2: SGHTS and YDEGEE. The CDR3 loop reads CASSKVANVNYNEQFF. In DNA, the CDR3 is TGTGCCAGCAGCAAGGTGGCCAATGTAAACTACAATGAGCAGTTCTTC.

V usage is TRBV15 and J usage is TRBJ1-5; D is possibly TRBD1 (5 bases). The V gene lost 0 bases and the J gene lost 2 bases, with 11 bases spanning the gap. Per germline, CDR1 LNHNV and CDR2 YYDKDF (reference sequence). There are 16 residues in the CDR3. The CDR3 sequence is CATSRDQGPGNQPQHF. The DNA for the CDR3 is TGTGCCACCAGCAGAGATCAGGGCCCGGGCAATCAGCCCCAGCATTTT.

The chain is built from TRBV7-9 and TRBJ2-7; 10 bases match TRBD1. V lost 4 bases, J lost 6 bases, and 9 bases stayed unmatched. This CDR3 has 15 amino acids. The germline V gene encodes CDR1 SEHNR and CDR2 FQNEAQ (reference sequence). The CDR3 region has the DNA TGTGCCAGCAGCTGGGACAGGGGAGTCGTAGTCGAGCAGTACTTC. Amino acids: CASSWDRGVVVEQYF.

The V call is TRBV10-3, the J call TRBJ2-6; unclear D gene. The CDR3 sequence is 16 residues long. CDR1 is ENHRY, CDR2 SYGVKD, per germline. Deletions cut 5 bases from V and 0 bases from J, with 11 bases between. The CDR3 DNA is TGTGCCATCAGTTGGCTCCACCGCTCTGGGGCCAACGTCCTGACTTTC. This gives the protein CAISWLHRSGANVLTF.

This chain uses TRBV25-1 with TRBJ1-3; D perhaps matches TRBD1 (5 bases). The V gene's germline CDR1 is MGHDK and CDR2 SYGVNS. CDR3 length equals 12 residues. The CDR3 loop is CAAVGGADTIYF. As DNA, the CDR3 is TGTGCTGCCGTGGGGGGAGCGGACACCATATATTTT. The whole variable domain, remainder taken from reference TRBV25-1 and TRBJ1-3, is EADIYQTPRYLVIGTGKKITLECSQTMGHDKMYWYQQDPGMELHLIHYSYGVNSTEKGDLSSESTVSRIRTEHFPLTLESARPSHTSQYLCAAVGGADTIYFGEGSWLTVV.